The TCR beta chain under discussion was sequenced for a study of OX40 agonist ivuxolimab in advanced cancers. For context, the study as a whole: Ivuxolimab was a fully human IgG2 agonistic monoclonal antibody targeting the costimulatory receptor OX40 (CD134). Intravenous ivuxolimab was administered to patients every 2 weeks at six dose levels: 0.01, 0.1, 0.3, 1.5, 3 and 10 mg/kg. Among the approximately 50 dose-escalation patients, about 20 had hepatocellular carcinoma, about 15 melanoma, 9 renal cell carcinoma and 9 head and neck cancer. The dose-escalation cohort was 82.7% male with a mean age of approximately 60 years, ranging from about 23 to 85. Patients were allowed to have had prior anti-PD-1, anti-PD-L1 or anti-CTLA-4 therapy, and approximately 37% of the dose-escalation patients had been treated with checkpoint inhibitors. Partial responses occurred in three dose-escalation patients: two with cutaneous melanoma and one with hepatocellular carcinoma. Peripheral TCRbeta sequencing aimed to test whether ivuxolimab altered TCR sequence diversity and caused clonal T-cell expansion. The monotherapy dose-escalation portion (N ≈ 50 patients) of the phase I ivuxolimab trial is reported in the paper.

The investigation overall reported the following: In the 0.1-3.0 mg/kg groups, partial responders had among the lowest normalized peripheral clonal expansion, particularly in CD8+ T cells. Low levels of normalized T-cell clonal expansion were also seen in some patients who did not respond. The antigen specificity of the peripheral T cells that underwent clonal expansion was not determined. At doses of 0.1 to 3.0 mg/kg, clonal expansion of both CD4+ and CD8+ blood T cells was observed from baseline to week 6. After ivuxolimab, expanded clones were on average more numerous among CD8+ T cells than among CD4+ T cells.

The trial excluded patients who had a history of autoimmune disease or who were on systemic immunosuppression. Peripheral blood for TCR sequencing was collected from all dose cohorts at baseline, on cycle 4 day 1, and on cycle 7 day 1. The samples were taken from a phase I, first-in-human, multicenter, open-label dose-escalation trial of ivuxolimab. Adults with locally advanced or metastatic head and neck squamous cell, hepatocellular, melanoma or renal cell carcinoma were enrolled in the trial. Before TCR sequencing, CD4+ T cells and CD8+ T cells were sorted from peripheral blood as separate populations. The germline V end is reduced by 4 bases and the J end by 4 bases; junction bases left unmatched: 7. The CDR3, cysteine through phenylalanine, is 15 amino acids long. The CDR3 DNA has 45 bases and is translated from base 1. The CDR1 and CDR2 encoded by the germline V gene are SGHRS and YFSETQ. As to this clone: What antigen it recognizes has not been identified. One base away there is no much larger clone; base qualities are not given.

Genomic DNA was extracted from sorted cells for sequencing of the TCRbeta CDR3 region. TCRbeta CDR3 regions were sequenced using the immunoSEQ Assay. TCRdb provides this immuneACCESS table in a form limited to in-frame rearrangements. Some clones are lacking; in checked studies, under half of them reflect an unresolved V gene, and why the rest are absent is not known. The sample data list 40,000 to 60,000 clones, and roughly 79% of these were observed just once. Roughly 8.6% of the sample is in the top ten clones. The sequence came from an adult with an advanced solid tumor such as melanoma, head and neck, liver or kidney cancer. The sequenced sample was CD4+ or CD8+ T cells sorted from blood, obtained in a trial of the OX40 agonist ivuxolimab. This sequence uses TRBV5-1 and TRBJ2-5; 10 central bases correspond to TRBD2. The CDR3 loop reads CASSTASGSGETQYF. The sequenced DNA is TGCGCCAGCAGCACGGCTAGCGGGAGCGGAGAGACCCAGTACTTC.